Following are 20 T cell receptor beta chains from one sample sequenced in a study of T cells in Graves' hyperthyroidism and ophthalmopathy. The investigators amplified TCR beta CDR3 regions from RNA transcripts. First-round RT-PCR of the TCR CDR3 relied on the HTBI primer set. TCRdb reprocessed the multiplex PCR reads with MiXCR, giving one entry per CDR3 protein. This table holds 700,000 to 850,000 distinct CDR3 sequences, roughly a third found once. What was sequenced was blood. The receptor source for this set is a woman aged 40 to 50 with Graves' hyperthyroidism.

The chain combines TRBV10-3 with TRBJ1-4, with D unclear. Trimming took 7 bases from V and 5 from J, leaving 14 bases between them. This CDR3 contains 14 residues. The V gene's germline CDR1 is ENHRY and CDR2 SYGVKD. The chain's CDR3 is CAITGSSYNEKLFF. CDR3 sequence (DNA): TGTGCCATCACTGGGAGCTCCTACAATGAAAAACTGTTTTTT.

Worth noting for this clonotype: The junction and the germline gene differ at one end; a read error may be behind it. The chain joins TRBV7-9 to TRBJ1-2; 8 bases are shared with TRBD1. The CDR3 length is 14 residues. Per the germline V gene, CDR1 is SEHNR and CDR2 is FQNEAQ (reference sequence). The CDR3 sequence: CASSPDRAVYGYTF. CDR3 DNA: TGCGCCAGCAGTCCGGACAGGGCCGTCTATGGCTACACCTTC.

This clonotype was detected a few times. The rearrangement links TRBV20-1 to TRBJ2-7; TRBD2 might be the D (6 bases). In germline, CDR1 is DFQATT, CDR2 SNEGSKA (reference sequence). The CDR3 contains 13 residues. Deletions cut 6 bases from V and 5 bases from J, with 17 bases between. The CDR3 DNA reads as TGCAGTGCCCCGCGCGGGACGGGAAACGAGCAGTACTTC. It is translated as CSAPRGTGNEQYF.

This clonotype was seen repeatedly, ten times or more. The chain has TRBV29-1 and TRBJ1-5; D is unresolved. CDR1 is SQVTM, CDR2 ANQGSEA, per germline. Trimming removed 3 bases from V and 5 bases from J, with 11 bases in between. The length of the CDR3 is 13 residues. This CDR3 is CSVEEQADQPQHF. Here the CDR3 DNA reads TGCAGCGTTGAGGAGCAGGCAGATCAGCCCCAGCATTTT.

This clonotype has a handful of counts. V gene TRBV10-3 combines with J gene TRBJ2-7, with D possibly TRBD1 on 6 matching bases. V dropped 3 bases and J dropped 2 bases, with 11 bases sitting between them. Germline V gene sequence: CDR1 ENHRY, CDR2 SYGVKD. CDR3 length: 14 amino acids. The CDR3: CAISDRTAPYEQYF. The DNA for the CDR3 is TGTGCCATCAGTGATAGGACAGCACCCTACGAGCAGTACTTC.

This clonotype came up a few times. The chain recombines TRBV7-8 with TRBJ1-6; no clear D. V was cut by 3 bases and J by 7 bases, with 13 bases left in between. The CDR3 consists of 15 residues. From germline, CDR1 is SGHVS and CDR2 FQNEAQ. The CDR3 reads CASSFLTAENSPLHF. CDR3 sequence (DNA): TGTGCCAGCAGCTTTCTGACGGCGGAGAATTCACCCCTCCACTTT.

The CDR3 DNA sequence: TGTGCCAGCAGCAAAAAAGAGGACACTGAAGCTTTCTTT. The encoded protein is CASSKKEDTEAFF. V is TRBV3-1 and J is TRBJ1-1; D call uncertain. Between the trimmed V and J ends, which lost 5 bases and 3 bases, there was a span of 10 bases. The CDR3 covers 13 residues. CDR1 and CDR2 (germline): LGHDT, YNNKEL (reference sequence).

The CDR3, as DNA: TGCGCCAGCAGCCTGACAGGGGGACATTCAGTCGCACCTTTCTTT. Translating it yields CASSLTGGHSVAPFF. The chain employs TRBV5-1 and TRBJ1-1, with 9 bases lining up with TRBD1. V was pared by 4 bases and J by 12 bases, with 16 bases of the junction left unmatched. Germline V CDR1 and CDR2: SGHRS, YFSETQ. This CDR3 contains 15 residues. The variable domain in full, completed from reference TRBV5-1 and TRBJ1-1, reads KAGVTQTPRYLIKTRGQQVTLSCSPISGHRSVSWYQQTPGQGLQFLFEYFSETQRNKGNFPGRFSGRQFSNSRSEMNVSTLELGDSALYLCASSLTGGHSVAPFFGQGTRLTVV.

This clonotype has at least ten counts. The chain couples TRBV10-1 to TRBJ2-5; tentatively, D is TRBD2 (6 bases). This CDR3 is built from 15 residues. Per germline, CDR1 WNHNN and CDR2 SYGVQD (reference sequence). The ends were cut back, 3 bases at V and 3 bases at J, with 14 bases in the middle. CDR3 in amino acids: CASSDRRALEETQYF. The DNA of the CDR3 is TGCGCCAGCAGTGATAGGAGGGCGCTCGAAGAGACCCAGTACTTC.

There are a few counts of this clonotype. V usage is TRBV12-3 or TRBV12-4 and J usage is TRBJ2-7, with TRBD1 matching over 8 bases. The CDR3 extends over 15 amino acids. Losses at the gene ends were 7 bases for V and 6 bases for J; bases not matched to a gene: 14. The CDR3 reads CASTPLRQGASEQYF. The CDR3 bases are TGTGCCAGCACCCCGTTGAGGCAGGGGGCGAGCGAGCAGTACTTC.

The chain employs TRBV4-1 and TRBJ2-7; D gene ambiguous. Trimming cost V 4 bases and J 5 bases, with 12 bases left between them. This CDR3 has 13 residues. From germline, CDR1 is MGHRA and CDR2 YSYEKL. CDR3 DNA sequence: TGCGCCAGCAGCCGTACAGTAGAGGACGAGCAGTACTTC. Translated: CASSRTVEDEQYF.

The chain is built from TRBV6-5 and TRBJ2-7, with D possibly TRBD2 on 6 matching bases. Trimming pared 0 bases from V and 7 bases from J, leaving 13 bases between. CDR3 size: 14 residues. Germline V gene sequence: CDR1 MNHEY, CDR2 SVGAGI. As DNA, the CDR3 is TGTGCCAGCAGTTACTCGGACTATCGGGGTGAGCAGTACTTC. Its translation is CASSYSDYRGEQYF.

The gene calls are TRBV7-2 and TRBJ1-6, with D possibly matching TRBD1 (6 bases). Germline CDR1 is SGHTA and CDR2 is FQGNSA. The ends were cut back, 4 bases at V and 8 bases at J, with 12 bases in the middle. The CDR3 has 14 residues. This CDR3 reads CASSSGHRDSPLHF. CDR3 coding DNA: TGTGCCAGCAGCTCGGGACATAGGGATTCACCCCTCCACTTT. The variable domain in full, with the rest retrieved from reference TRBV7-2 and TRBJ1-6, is GAGVSQSPSNKVTEKGKDVELRCDPISGHTALYWYRQSLGQGLEFLIYFQGNSAPDKSGLPSDRFSAERTGGSVSTLTIQRTQQEDSAVYLCASSSGHRDSPLHFGNGTRLTVT.

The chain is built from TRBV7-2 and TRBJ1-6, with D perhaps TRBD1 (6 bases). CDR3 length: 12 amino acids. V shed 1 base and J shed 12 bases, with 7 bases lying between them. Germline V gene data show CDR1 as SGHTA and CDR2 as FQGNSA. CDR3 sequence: CASSLGTVPLHF. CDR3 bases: TGTGCCAGCAGCTTAGGGACAGTACCCCTCCACTTT.

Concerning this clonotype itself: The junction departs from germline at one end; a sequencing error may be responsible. CDR3 sequence: CSANSAGQGDGYAF. DNA of the CDR3: TGCAGTGCTAATTCAGCGGGACAGGGGGATGGCTACGCCTTC. The rearrangement uses TRBV20-1 and TRBJ1-2, with 11 bases that match TRBD1. CDR3 length: 14 amino acids. Germline lookup yields CDR1 DFQATT and CDR2 SNEGSKA (reference sequence).

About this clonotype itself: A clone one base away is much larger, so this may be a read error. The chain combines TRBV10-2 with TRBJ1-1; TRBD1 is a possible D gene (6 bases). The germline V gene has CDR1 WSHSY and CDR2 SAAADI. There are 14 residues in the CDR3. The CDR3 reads CASRAGTSNTGAFF. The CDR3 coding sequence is TGCGCCAGCAGAGCCGGGACAAGCAACACTGGAGCTTTCTTT.

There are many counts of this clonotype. In DNA, the CDR3 is TGTGCCACCGGCGGGGTGGGTCCGGCTTTCTTT. It is translated as CATGGVGPAFF. The chain uses TRBV24-1 and TRBJ1-1; D is undetermined. Germline CDR1 reads KGHDR; CDR2 reads SFDVKD. V lost 9 bases and J 11 bases, leaving 15 bases between the germline ends. The CDR3 runs to 11 residues.

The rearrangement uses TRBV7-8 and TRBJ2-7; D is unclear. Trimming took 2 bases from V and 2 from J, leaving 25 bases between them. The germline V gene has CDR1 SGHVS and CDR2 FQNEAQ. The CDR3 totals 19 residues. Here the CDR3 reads CASSLQTGHSNLNPYEQYF. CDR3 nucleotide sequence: TGTGCCAGCAGCTTACAAACGGGCCACTCAAACCTAAACCCCTACGAGCAGTACTTC. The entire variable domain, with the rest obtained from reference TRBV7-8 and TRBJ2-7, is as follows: GAGVSQSPRYKVAKRGQDVALRCDPISGHVSLFWYQQALGQGPEFLTYFQNEAQLDKSGLPSDRFFAERPEGSVSTLKIQRTQQEDSAVYLCASSLQTGHSNLNPYEQYFGPGTRLTVT.

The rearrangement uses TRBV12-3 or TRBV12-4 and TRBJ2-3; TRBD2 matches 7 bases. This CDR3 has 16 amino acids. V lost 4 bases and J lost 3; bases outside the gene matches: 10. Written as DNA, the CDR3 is TGTGCCAGCAGTTACTCAGCGGGAAGTGCGACAGATACGCAGTATTTT. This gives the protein CASSYSAGSATDTQYF.

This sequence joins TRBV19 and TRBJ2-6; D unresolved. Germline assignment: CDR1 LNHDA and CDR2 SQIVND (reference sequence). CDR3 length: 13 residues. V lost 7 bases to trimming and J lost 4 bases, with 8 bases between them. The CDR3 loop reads CASMLEGANVLTF. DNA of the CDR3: TGTGCCAGTATGCTGGAGGGGGCCAACGTCCTGACTTTC.